Presented here are 27 T cell receptor beta chains from one specimen sequenced in a study of memory CD4+ T cells and cytomegalovirus serostatus. Here immunoSEQ multiplex PCR was the method, and the copy in TCRdb shows in-frame clones only, minus some. The sample contains tens of thousands of clones, 70% to 80% of which appear only once. The sort gate was single viable CD3+CD4+CD8-CD45RO+ cells for memory CD4+ T cells. The sample consisted of memory CD4+ T cells from blood. All receptors derive from an adult in good health and CMV-seronegative.

CDR3 nucleotides: TGTGCCAGCAGCTTAAAGTTGGGGACAGAGCAGTACTTC. Translated: CASSLKLGTEQYF. The chain has TRBV7-6 and TRBJ2-7; a weak D match, TRBD1 (6 bases). Germline CDR1 and CDR2: SGHVS and FNYEAQ. This CDR3 contains 13 residues. The V and J ends lost 2 bases and 7 bases respectively, with 12 bases between them.

The rearrangement uses TRBV5-8 and TRBJ2-3, with TRBD2 matching 7 bases. The CDR3 runs 19 residues. CDR1 and CDR2 (germline): SGHTS, YDEGEE. J was trimmed by 0 bases and V by 4 bases; bases with no gene match: 17. The CDR3 spells CASSRSKGTNSPSTDTQYF. In DNA, the CDR3 is TGTGCCAGCAGCCGTAGTAAAGGGACTAACAGCCCTAGCACAGATACGCAGTATTTT.

The chain joins TRBV19 to TRBJ2-1; D gene uncertain. The V and J ends lost 3 bases and 7 bases respectively, with 13 bases between them. Germline CDR1 is LNHDA and CDR2 is SQIVND (reference sequence). This CDR3 is built from 14 residues. The CDR3 DNA follows: TGTGCCAGTAGTATCGGGTCGTGGAGTAATGAGCAGTTCTTC. Protein sequence: CASSIGSWSNEQFF.

Here the CDR3 DNA reads TGTGCCAGCAGCTTGGTGGGGATGGTAGATACGCAGTATTTT. Its protein product is CASSLVGMVDTQYF. This sequence joins TRBV5-4 and TRBJ2-3; no reliable D call. Germline V gives CDR1 SGHNT, CDR2 YYREEE (reference sequence). This CDR3 has 14 amino acids. Deletions cut 0 bases from V and 5 bases from J, with 10 bases between.

This chain joins TRBV19 and TRBJ1-6; 9 bases are shared with TRBD1. The CDR3 loop spans 15 amino acids. Germline lookup yields CDR1 LNHDA and CDR2 SQIVND (reference sequence). The ends lost 4 bases at V and 9 bases at J; junction bases unmatched: 7. The CDR3 spells CASSKGQGSTSPLHF. DNA for the CDR3: TGTGCCAGTAGTAAGGGACAGGGCTCTACTTCACCCCTCCACTTT.

CDR3 loop: CASSRPSGSQFF. The CDR3 DNA reads as TGTGCCAGCTCACGTCCATCGGGATCGCAGTTCTTC. The rearrangement links TRBV18 to TRBJ2-1; D is perhaps TRBD2 (5 bases). This CDR3 is 12 amino acids long. Germline assignment: CDR1 KGHSH and CDR2 LQKENI. V was pared by 4 bases and J by 12 bases, with 13 bases between.

V usage is TRBV6-1 and J usage is TRBJ1-5; D is ambiguous. The CDR3 loop spans 14 amino acids. Germline V gene sequence: CDR1 MNHNS, CDR2 SASEGT. Trimming cost V 2 bases and J 2 bases, with 7 bases left between them. CDR3 sequence reads: CASSEPSRNQPQHF. The CDR3 DNA sequence: TGTGCCAGCAGTGAACCCAGCCGCAATCAGCCCCAGCATTTT.

The CDR3 loop reads CASGPASGSIDEQFF. CDR3 nucleotide sequence: TGCGCCAGCGGGCCTGCTAGCGGGAGTATAGATGAGCAGTTCTTC. The V call is TRBV10-1, the J call TRBJ2-1, with 10 bases fitting TRBD2. The V gene end was trimmed by 8 bases and the J gene end by 8 bases; junction bases not matched to a gene: 12. In germline, CDR1 is WNHNN, CDR2 SYGVQD (reference sequence). CDR3 length: 15 amino acids.

This clone was seen a single time. The rearrangement uses TRBV5-1 and TRBJ1-4, with D maybe TRBD1 (5 bases). Germline-derived CDR1 and CDR2 are SGHRS and YFSETQ. V was cut by 2 bases and J by 1 base, with 15 bases left in between. This CDR3 is 17 amino acids long. Here the CDR3 DNA reads TGCGCCAGCAGCTTACGAAGGGGCGAGGGAACTAATGAAAAACTGTTTTTT. Translation: CASSLRRGEGTNEKLFF.

This clone was counted between two and nine times. The rearrangement uses TRBV9 and TRBJ1-1; the D is unclear. The CDR3 extends over 13 amino acids. V was trimmed by 2 bases and J by 1 base, leaving 6 bases between them. The germline V gene encodes CDR1 SGDLS and CDR2 YYNGEE. The CDR3 is CASSVQANTEAFF. Here the CDR3 DNA reads TGTGCCAGCAGCGTTCAGGCGAACACTGAAGCTTTCTTT.

The rearrangement uses TRBV7-8 and TRBJ1-3, with 12 bases fitting TRBD1. CDR1 is SGHVS and CDR2 is FQNEAQ in the germline V gene. The V and J ends lost 5 bases and 4 bases, in that order; junction bases with no gene match: 12. The CDR3 has 18 amino acids. The CDR3 nucleotides are TGTGCCAGCAGCCGCCGGGACAGGGGGCTAATATCAGGAAACACCATATATTTT. It yields the protein CASSRRDRGLISGNTIYF.

This chain joins TRBV5-4 and TRBJ2-7, with 9 bases matching TRBD1. Trimming removed 4 bases from V and 3 bases from J; junction bases left unmatched: 5. Germline CDR1 reads SGHNT; CDR2 reads YYREEE (reference sequence). This CDR3 has 14 amino acids. Here the CDR3 DNA reads TGTGCCAGCAGCCGGGACAGGGAGTTCTACGAGCAGTACTTC. Protein sequence: CASSRDREFYEQYF.

V is TRBV15 and J is TRBJ2-7, with TRBD2 matching over 12 bases. Germline CDR1 LNHNV, CDR2 YYDKDF (reference sequence). The junction had 8 bases not matched to a gene; V was cut back by 4 bases and J by 1 base. The CDR3 sequence is 17 residues long. Here the CDR3 DNA reads TGTGCCACCAGCACAAGACTAGCGGGAGATTTGTCCTACGAGCAGTACTTC. Protein: CATSTRLAGDLSYEQYF.

This chain joins TRBV4-1 and TRBJ2-6; D remains ambiguous. CDR1 is MGHRA and CDR2 is YSYEKL in the germline V gene. V gave up 4 bases and J gave up 0 bases, with 16 bases separating them. The CDR3 extends over 18 amino acids. The CDR3 is CASSRWGRASSGANVLTF. CDR3 sequence (DNA): TGCGCCAGCAGCCGCTGGGGTCGAGCAAGCTCTGGGGCCAACGTCCTGACTTTC.

V usage is TRBV19 and J usage is TRBJ2-2; a weak D match, TRBD1 (7 bases). V lost 6 bases and J 1 base, leaving 15 bases between the germline ends. Germline CDR1 LNHDA, CDR2 SQIVND (reference sequence). The CDR3 has 16 residues. CDR3 nucleotide sequence: TGTGCCAGTAGGCGGGGACAGAGCGGGAACACCGGGGAGCTGTTTTTT. Amino acid sequence: CASRRGQSGNTGELFF.

The V and J genes are TRBV7-3 and TRBJ1-1, with no clear D. The V end was cut by 5 bases, the J end by 3 bases, with 7 bases between. The germline gives CDR1 SGHTA, CDR2 FQGTGA. This CDR3 has 12 residues. CDR3 amino acids: CASSPGDTEAFF. In DNA, the CDR3 is TGTGCCAGCAGCCCCGGGGACACTGAAGCTTTCTTT.

The V call is TRBV6-1, the J call TRBJ1-2; D perhaps matches TRBD1 (6 bases). The germline V gene encodes CDR1 MNHNS and CDR2 SASEGT. V was trimmed by 1 base and J by 8 bases, leaving 14 bases between them. The CDR3 extends over 14 amino acids. CDR3 DNA sequence: TGTGCCAGCAGTGAAGGGGCGGGGGCGCAGGGCTACACCTTC. Amino acids: CASSEGAGAQGYTF.

The chain carries TRBV6-5 and TRBJ1-3, with 7 nucleotides matching TRBD1. The germline V gene has CDR1 MNHEY and CDR2 SVGAGI. This CDR3 spans 14 amino acids. V trimming: 4 bases; J trimming: 1 base; junction bases outside the gene matches: 1. The CDR3 reads CASSLGQSGNTIYF. The DNA of the CDR3 is TGTGCCAGCAGTTTGGGACAGTCTGGAAACACCATATATTTT.

The gene calls are TRBV18 and TRBJ2-3; D unclear. This CDR3 is built from 14 residues. Germline V gene lookup returns CDR1 KGHSH and CDR2 LQKENI. V was clipped by 3 bases and J by 3 bases, with 10 bases between them. In DNA, the CDR3 is TGTGCCAGCTCACCCTCAGCAGAGACAGATACGCAGTATTTT. Its protein product is CASSPSAETDTQYF.

The chain links TRBV19 to TRBJ2-7; D uncertain. The CDR3 has 16 amino acids. CDR1 and CDR2 (germline): LNHDA, SQIVND (reference sequence). With 6 bases removed from V and 1 base from J, the gap between germline ends came to 19 bases. The CDR3 region is CASSPTRTLGSYEQYF. CDR3 bases: TGTGCCAGTAGCCCGACCCGGACGCTCGGTTCCTACGAGCAGTACTTC.

The sample holds a few counts of this clone. The chain has TRBV6-5 and TRBJ2-5; D might be TRBD2 (5 bases). The CDR3 is 14 amino acids. CDR1 MNHEY and CDR2 SVGAGI come from the germline V gene. V lost 6 bases and J 4 bases, leaving 15 bases between the germline ends. This chain's CDR3 is CASSRSQEAETQYF. As DNA, the CDR3 is TGTGCCAGCAGCCGCTCTCAGGAGGCAGAGACCCAGTACTTC.

The chain has TRBV2 and TRBJ1-3; TRBD1 matches 8 bases. The CDR3 spans 16 residues. CDR1 SNHLY and CDR2 FYNNEI come from the germline V gene. J was trimmed by 0 bases and V by 7 bases; bases with no gene match: 8. The DNA for the CDR3 is TGTGCCAGCAATCTGCGGACAGGGAGCTCTGGAAACACCATATATTTT. Translation: CASNLRTGSSGNTIYF.

The J gene is TRBJ2-4, the V gene TRBV28, with D unresolved. Trimming left V 3 bases short and J 0 bases short, with 9 bases between. Per germline, CDR1 MDHEN and CDR2 SYDVKM. The CDR3 is made up of 15 amino acids. CDR3 loop: CASSLPAKAKNIQYF. Written as DNA, the CDR3 is TGTGCCAGCAGTTTGCCAGCGAAAGCCAAAAACATTCAGTACTTC.

This clone was seen repeatedly, ten times or more. The genes are TRBV4-1 and TRBJ1-6, with D unclear. V lost 0 bases, J lost 9 bases, and 9 bases lay in between. Per the germline V gene, CDR1 is MGHRA and CDR2 is YSYEKL. The CDR3 is 14 amino acids. In nucleotides, the CDR3 is TGCGCCAGCAGCCAAGAGAGTCGGGGTTCACCCCTCCACTTT. Translated, it gives CASSQESRGSPLHF.

This chain connects TRBV19 to TRBJ1-6, with 9 bases identical to TRBD1. Germline CDR1 and CDR2: LNHDA and SQIVND (reference sequence). V dropped 5 bases and J dropped 6; count of bases not matched to a gene: 11. This CDR3 contains 17 residues. CDR3 DNA: TGTGCCAGTAGTTATCTGGCCGGGACAGGGAGTAATTCACCCCTCCACTTT. Translated: CASSYLAGTGSNSPLHF.

The sample holds one count of this clone. The genes are TRBV29-1 and TRBJ2-5; 9 bases fit TRBD1. TRBJ2-7 explains the end of the DNA better; the J call may be wrong. This CDR3 has 12 residues. The V gene's germline CDR1 is SQVTM and CDR2 ANQGSEA. CDR3 protein: CSPGQGFYEQYF. For the CDR3, the DNA is TGCAGCCCTGGACAGGGGTTCTACGAGCAGTACTTC.

The chain recombines TRBV6-1 with TRBJ2-5; possibly TRBD2 for D (6 bases). Germline V gene data show CDR1 as MNHNS and CDR2 as SASEGT. This CDR3 is 13 amino acids long. The germline V and J ends were trimmed by 8 bases and 0 bases, with 10 bases remaining between them. The CDR3 region has the DNA TGTGCCAGCGCCCGGGACTACCAAGAGACCCAGTACTTC. It yields the protein CASARDYQETQYF.